The source of this T cell receptor (beta chain) is a study of vaccination and CD4 T cells after COVID-19. Overall study context: Post-vaccination samples were procured at a median of approximately 72 days following dose two (range 14 to 241). The peptides that stimulated the cells were overlapping spike peptides from SARS-CoV-2, HCoV-NL63, HCoV-OC43 and HCoV-229E. Study observations and caveats: Only relatively few convalescent patients were studied, and early post-infection timepoints were not analyzed.

For this clonotype: The antigen is undetermined.

Cultured CD4+ T cell DNA underwent sequencing with the Oncomine TCR Beta short-read assay. Investigators obtained genomic DNA by extraction from cultured CD4+ T cells. TCRdb used MiXCR to reprocess the PCR reads, holding one entry per CDR3 protein. The data hold fewer than 20,000 distinct CDR3 sequences, with approximately 52% observed a single time. Germline CDR1 SGHVS, CDR2 FNYEAQ. Trimming removed 1 base at V and 1 base at J, with 8 bases between. CDR3 length: 15 amino acids. Treatment indicated: roughly nine-day PBMC culture with coronavirus spike peptide pools or control peptides (ViraFEST assay).

The sample taken for sequencing was CD4+ T cells from blood, cultured in vitro. The TCR originated in a human donor who had recovered from COVID-19. The V call is TRBV7-6, the J call TRBJ2-1, with D possibly matching TRBD2 (6 bases). The CDR3: CASSLGGESYNEQFF. The CDR3 coding sequence is TGTGCCAGCAGCTTAGGGGGGGAGTCCTACAATGAGCAGTTCTTC.